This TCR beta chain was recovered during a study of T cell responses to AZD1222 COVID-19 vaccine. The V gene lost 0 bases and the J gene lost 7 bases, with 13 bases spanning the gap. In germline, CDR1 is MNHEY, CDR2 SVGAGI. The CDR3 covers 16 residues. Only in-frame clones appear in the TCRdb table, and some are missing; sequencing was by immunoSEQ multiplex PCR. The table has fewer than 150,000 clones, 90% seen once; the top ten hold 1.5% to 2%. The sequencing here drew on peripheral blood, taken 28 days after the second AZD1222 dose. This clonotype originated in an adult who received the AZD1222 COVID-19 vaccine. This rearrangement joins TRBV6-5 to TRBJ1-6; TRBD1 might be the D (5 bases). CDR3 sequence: CASSYSALGLNSPLHF. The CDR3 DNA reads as TGTGCCAGCAGTTACTCCGCCCTGGGACTAAATTCACCCCTCCACTTT.